This TCR beta chain came from a study of blood T cell repertoires in COVID-19. Assay: immunoSEQ multiplex PCR; the TCRdb copy retains only in-frame clones and omits some. Of under 200,000 clones in the sample, roughly 83% are singletons; the top ten hold 2.9%. V dropped 6 bases and J dropped 4; count of bases not matched to a gene: 14. Looked up from germline, CDR1 is LNHDA and CDR2 is SQIVND (reference sequence). The CDR3 consists of 17 residues. V and J are TRBV19 and TRBJ1-3, with 8 bases that match TRBD1. The clonotype originates from a woman in her sixties with acute or convalescent COVID-19. Sample: peripheral blood. CDR3 residues: CASSPRGTGRRGNTIYF. The CDR3 coding sequence is TGTGCCAGTAGCCCCAGGGGGACAGGCCGGAGAGGAAACACCATATATTTT.